A single T cell receptor (beta chain) is shown here with its context. These data are taken from a study of blood T cell repertoires in COVID-19. Study context: Acute and convalescent COVID-19 specimens originated in the United States, Italy and Spain. Sources were T cells, B-cell-depleted T cells, or PBMCs; the material itself was cDNA or gDNA.

This CDR3 has 15 amino acids. The germline CDR1 and CDR2 sequences are KGHSH and LQKENI. V lost 2 bases, J lost 3 bases, and 11 bases lay in between. Original handling: For nucleated cells, counts were estimated from reference gene primer amplification. The assay was immunoSEQ multiplex PCR, and TCRdb's table has in-frame clones only and misses some. The DNA was the basis for D and trimming; V, J and clone size are from that table. The table includes 400,000 to 450,000 clones, 80% to 90% detected once. The V gene is TRBV18, the J gene TRBJ2-1; a possible D gene is TRBD2 (6 bases). Sequenced material: PBMCs or T cells enriched from blood (not recorded which). The sequence derives from a man aged 25 to 45 who had recovered from COVID-19. The CDR3 nucleotides read TGTGCCAGCTCACCAGGCCGGGACTTCTACAATGAGCAGTTCTTC. Protein product: CASSPGRDFYNEQFF.